This TCR beta chain is from a study of beta chain features in type 1 diabetes. Study findings and constraints: More deletions and fewer insertions at VDJ junctions were found in patients with type 1 diabetes. Moderate yet significant TCRB CDR3 shortening was seen in Type 1 diabetes patients in all four CD4+ subsets.

CDR1 and CDR2 (germline): SNHLY, FYNNEI. This CDR3 region has 15 residues. The V and J ends lost 6 bases and 9 bases, in that order; junction bases with no gene match: 8. Sequenced material consisted of expressed TCRB transcripts (all of the isolated RNA was reverse transcribed). Generated by immunoSEQ multiplex PCR, the TCRdb table keeps only in-frame clones and is missing some. The top ten clones hold around 0.79% of a sample with around 140,000 clones, 9% of them seen once. Sorted CD4+ subsets: naive, central memory, regulatory, stem cell-like memory (CD45RO/CCR7/CD25/CD127/CD95/CD27 panel). Concerning this clone: What it recognizes is unknown.

The chain uses TRBV2 and TRBJ2-1; 13 nucleotides match TRBD2. The receptor's source is a man aged 25-40 years with type 1 diabetes. Sample: central memory CD4+ T cells from blood. This CDR3 is CASSRTSGGATEQFF. CDR3 DNA: TGTGCCAGCAGCCGAACTAGCGGGGGGGCGACTGAGCAGTTCTTC.